The present entry profiles one TCR beta chain with its context. The antigen is not known. The data derive from a study of identifying expanded T cells in peripheral blood. Findings and limits, study-wide: Clone count variance between roughly two-week samples rose with total template count. Roughly 1.2 clones differed between technical replicates, versus around 16 and 19 over time.

Collection occurred without any documented infections or immune events in donors. Produced via immunoSEQ multiplex PCR; TCRdb's table is partial and in-frame only. The top ten hold approximately 17% of the sample, which has about 58,000 clones, over 80% seen once. Trimming cost V 0 bases and J 7 bases, with 4 bases left between them. The CDR3 consists of 12 residues. Germline values: CDR1 SGHRS, CDR2 YFSETQ. V and J are TRBV5-1 and TRBJ1-4; no firm D call. Sequenced sample: blood. The TCR originated in a person aged 18 to 75 in good health. This chain's CDR3 is CASSLGGEKLFF. As DNA, the CDR3 is TGCGCCAGCAGCTTGGGGGGTGAAAAACTGTTTTTT.